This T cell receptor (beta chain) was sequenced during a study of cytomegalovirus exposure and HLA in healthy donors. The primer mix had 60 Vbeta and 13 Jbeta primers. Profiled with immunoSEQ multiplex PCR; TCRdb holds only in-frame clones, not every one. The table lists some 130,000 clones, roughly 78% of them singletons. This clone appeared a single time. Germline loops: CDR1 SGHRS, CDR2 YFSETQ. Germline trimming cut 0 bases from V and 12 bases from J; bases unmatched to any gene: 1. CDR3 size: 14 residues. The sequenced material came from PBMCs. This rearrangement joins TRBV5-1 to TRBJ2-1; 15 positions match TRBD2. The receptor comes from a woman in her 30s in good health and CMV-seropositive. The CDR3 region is CASSLGTSGGGQFF. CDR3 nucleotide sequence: TGCGCCAGCAGCTTGGGGACTAGCGGGGGGGGGCAGTTCTTC.